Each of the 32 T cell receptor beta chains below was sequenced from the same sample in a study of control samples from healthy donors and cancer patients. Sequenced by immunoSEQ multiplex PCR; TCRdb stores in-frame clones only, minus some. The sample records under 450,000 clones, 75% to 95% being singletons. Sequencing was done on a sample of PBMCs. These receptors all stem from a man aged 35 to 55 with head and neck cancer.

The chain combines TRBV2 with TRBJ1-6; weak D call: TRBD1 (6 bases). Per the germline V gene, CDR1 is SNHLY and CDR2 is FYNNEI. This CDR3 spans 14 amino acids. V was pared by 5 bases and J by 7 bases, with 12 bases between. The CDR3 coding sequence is TGTGCCAGCAGTTTTACAGGGTCCAATTCACCCCTCCACTTT. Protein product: CASSFTGSNSPLHF.

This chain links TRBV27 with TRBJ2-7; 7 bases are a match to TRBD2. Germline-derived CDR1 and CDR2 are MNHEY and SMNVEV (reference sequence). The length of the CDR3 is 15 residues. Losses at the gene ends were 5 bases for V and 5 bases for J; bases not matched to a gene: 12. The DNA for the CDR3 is TGTGCCAGCAGTCTTAGTGTCGGGAGGACCGACGAGCAGTACTTC. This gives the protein CASSLSVGRTDEQYF.

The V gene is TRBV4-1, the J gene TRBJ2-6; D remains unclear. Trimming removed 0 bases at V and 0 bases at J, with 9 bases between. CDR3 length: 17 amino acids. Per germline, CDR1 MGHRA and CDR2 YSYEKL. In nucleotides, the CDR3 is TGCGCCAGCAGCCAAGAACGACGGACCTCTGGGGCCAACGTCCTGACTTTC. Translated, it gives CASSQERRTSGANVLTF.

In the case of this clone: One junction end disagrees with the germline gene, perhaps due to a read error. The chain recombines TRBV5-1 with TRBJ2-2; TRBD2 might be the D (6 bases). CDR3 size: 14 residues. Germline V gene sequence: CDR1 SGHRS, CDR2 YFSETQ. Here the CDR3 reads CASSGDSGTYDASF. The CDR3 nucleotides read TGCGCCAGCAGCGGGGACTCCGGGACTTACGACGCGAGTTTT.

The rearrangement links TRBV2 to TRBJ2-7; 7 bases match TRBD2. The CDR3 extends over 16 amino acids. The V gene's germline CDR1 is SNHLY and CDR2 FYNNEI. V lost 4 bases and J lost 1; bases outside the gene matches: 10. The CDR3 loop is CASSGGPGGGSYEQYF. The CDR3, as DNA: TGTGCCAGCAGTGGGGGCCCGGGCGGGGGATCCTACGAGCAGTACTTC.

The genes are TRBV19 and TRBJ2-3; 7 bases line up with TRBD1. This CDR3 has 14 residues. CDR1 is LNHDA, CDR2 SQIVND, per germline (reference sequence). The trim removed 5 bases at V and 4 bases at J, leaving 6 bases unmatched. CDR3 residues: CASSSRQGSDTQYF. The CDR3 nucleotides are TGTGCCAGTAGTTCCCGACAGGGTTCAGATACGCAGTATTTT. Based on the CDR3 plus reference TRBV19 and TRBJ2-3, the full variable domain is DGGITQSPKYLFRKEGQNVTLSCEQNLNHDAMYWYRQDPGQGLRLIYYSQIVNDFQKGDIAEGYSVSREKKESFPLTVTSAQKNPTAFYLCASSSRQGSDTQYFGPGTRLTVL.

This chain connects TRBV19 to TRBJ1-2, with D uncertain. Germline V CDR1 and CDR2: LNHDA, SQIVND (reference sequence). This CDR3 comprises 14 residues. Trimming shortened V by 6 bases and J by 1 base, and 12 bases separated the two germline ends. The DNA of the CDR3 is TGTGCCAGTAGAAGACGCGAAATTAACTATGGCTACACCTTC. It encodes CASRRREINYGYTF.

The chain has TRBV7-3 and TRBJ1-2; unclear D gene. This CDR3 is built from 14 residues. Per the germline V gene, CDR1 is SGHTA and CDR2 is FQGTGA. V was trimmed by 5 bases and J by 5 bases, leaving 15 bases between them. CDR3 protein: CASSATANGYGYTF. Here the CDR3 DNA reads TGTGCCAGCAGCGCCACAGCCAACGGGTATGGCTACACCTTC.

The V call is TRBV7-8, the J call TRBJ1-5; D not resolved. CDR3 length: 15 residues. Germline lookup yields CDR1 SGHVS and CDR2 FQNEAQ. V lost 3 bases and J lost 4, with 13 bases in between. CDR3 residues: CASSLRRTGNQPQHF. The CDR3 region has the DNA TGTGCCAGCAGCTTGAGGCGGACGGGGAATCAGCCCCAGCATTTT.

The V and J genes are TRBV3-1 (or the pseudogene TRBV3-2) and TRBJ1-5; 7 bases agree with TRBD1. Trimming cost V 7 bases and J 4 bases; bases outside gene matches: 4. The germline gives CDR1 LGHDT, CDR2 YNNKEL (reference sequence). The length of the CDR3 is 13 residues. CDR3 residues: CASTQGGNQPQHF. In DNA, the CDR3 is TGTGCCAGCACCCAGGGGGGGAATCAGCCCCAGCATTTT.

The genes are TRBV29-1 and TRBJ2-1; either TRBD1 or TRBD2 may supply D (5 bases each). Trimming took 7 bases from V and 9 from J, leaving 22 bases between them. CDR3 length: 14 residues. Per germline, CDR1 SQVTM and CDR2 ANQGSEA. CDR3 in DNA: TGCAGCGCCACCGCCGACCTTGGGACGTCTGAGCAGTTCTTC. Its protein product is CSATADLGTSEQFF.

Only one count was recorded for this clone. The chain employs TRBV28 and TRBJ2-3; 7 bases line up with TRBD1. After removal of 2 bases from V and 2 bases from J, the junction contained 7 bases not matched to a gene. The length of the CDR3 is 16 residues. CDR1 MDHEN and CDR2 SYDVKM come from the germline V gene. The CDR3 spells CASSLDRVRSTDTQYF. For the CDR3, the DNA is TGTGCCAGCAGTTTAGACAGGGTTCGCTCCACAGATACGCAGTATTTT.

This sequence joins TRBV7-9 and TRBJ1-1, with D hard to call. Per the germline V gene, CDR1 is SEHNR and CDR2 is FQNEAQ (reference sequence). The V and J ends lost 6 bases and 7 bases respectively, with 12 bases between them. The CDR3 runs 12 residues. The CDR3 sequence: CASSEGGIEAFF. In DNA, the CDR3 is TGTGCCAGCAGTGAGGGCGGAATTGAAGCTTTCTTT.

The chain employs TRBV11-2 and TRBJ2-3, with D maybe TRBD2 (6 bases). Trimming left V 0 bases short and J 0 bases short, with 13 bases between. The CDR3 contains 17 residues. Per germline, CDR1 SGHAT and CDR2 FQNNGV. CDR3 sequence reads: CASSLEGRDSSTDTQYF. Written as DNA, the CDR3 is TGTGCCAGCAGCTTAGAGGGCCGGGACTCCAGCACAGATACGCAGTATTTT.

CDR3 DNA: TGTGCCAGTAGTATACGGACTAGCGGCCTCTCATCCAAAAACATTCAGTACTTC. Protein product: CASSIRTSGLSSKNIQYF. This sequence joins TRBV19 and TRBJ2-4; TRBD2 matches at 10 bases. The CDR3 runs 18 residues. The germline V gene encodes CDR1 LNHDA and CDR2 SQIVND (reference sequence). Losses at the gene ends were 2 bases for V and 2 bases for J; bases not matched to a gene: 9.

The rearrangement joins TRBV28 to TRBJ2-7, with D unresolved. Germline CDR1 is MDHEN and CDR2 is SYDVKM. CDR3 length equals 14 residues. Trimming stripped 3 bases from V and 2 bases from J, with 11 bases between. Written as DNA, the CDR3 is TGTGCCAGCAGTTTGCAGCAGCATGCCTACGAGCAGTACTTC. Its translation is CASSLQQHAYEQYF.

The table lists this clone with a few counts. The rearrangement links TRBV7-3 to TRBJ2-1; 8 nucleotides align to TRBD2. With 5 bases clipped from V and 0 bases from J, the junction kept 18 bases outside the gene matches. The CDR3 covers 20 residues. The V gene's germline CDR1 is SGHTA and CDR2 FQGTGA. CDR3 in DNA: TGTGCCAGCAGCCCCCGGACTAGCTTCGGTACTTATAGCTCCTACAATGAGCAGTTCTTC. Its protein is CASSPRTSFGTYSSYNEQFF.

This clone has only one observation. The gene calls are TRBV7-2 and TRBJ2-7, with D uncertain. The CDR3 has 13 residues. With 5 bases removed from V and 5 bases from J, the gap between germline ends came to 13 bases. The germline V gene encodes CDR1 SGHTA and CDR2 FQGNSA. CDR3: CASSPVTPHEQYF. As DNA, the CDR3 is TGTGCCAGCAGCCCCGTTACGCCCCACGAGCAGTACTTC.

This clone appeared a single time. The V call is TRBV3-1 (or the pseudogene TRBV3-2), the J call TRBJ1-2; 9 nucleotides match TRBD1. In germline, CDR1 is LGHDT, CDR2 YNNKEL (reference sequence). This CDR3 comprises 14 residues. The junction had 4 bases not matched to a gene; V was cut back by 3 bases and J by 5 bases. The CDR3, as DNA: TGTGCCAGCAGCCAGGCGGGACAGGGATATGGCTACACCTTC. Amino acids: CASSQAGQGYGYTF.

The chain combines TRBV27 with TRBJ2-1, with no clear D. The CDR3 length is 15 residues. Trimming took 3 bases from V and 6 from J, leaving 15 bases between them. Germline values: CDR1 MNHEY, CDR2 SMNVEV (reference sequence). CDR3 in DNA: TGTGCCAGCAGTTTCCCTGGAGTGTTACCCAATGAGCAGTTCTTC. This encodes CASSFPGVLPNEQFF.

CDR3 coding DNA: TGTGCCAGCAAGGCTAGCGGGAACACCGGGGAGCTGTTTTTT. It is translated as CASKASGNTGELFF. The chain couples TRBV7-9 to TRBJ2-2; 7 bases match TRBD2. Germline CDR1 SEHNR, CDR2 FQNEAQ (reference sequence). V trimming: 7 bases; J trimming: 1 base; junction bases outside the gene matches: 3. CDR3 length equals 14 residues.

CDR3 DNA: TGTGCCACCAGCAGAGGTCCTCGTGGCTCCTACAATGAGCAGTTCTTC. It specifies CATSRGPRGSYNEQFF. The V and J genes are TRBV15 and TRBJ2-1; D is unclear. The CDR3 runs to 16 residues. Germline assignment: CDR1 LNHNV and CDR2 YYDKDF (reference sequence). V dropped 1 base and J dropped 0 bases, with 10 bases sitting between them. The whole variable domain, remainder taken from reference TRBV15 and TRBJ2-1, is DAMVIQNPRYQVTQFGKPVTLSCSQTLNHNVMYWYQQKSSQAPKLLFHYYDKDFNNEADTPDNFQSRRPNTSFCFLDIRSPGLGDTAMYLCATSRGPRGSYNEQFFGPGTRLTVL.

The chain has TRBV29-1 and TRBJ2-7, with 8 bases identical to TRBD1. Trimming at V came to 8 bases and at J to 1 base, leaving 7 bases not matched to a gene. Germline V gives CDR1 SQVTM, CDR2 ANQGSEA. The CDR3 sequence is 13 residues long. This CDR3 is CSITTGGSYEQYF. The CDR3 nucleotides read TGCAGCATTACCACAGGGGGTTCCTACGAGCAGTACTTC.

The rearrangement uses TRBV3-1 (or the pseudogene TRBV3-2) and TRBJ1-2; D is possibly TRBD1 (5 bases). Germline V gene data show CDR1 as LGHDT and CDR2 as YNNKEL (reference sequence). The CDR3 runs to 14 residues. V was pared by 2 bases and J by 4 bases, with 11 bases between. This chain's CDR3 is CASSQNRDGYGYTF. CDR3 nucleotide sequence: TGTGCCAGCAGCCAAAACCGGGACGGCTATGGCTACACCTTC.

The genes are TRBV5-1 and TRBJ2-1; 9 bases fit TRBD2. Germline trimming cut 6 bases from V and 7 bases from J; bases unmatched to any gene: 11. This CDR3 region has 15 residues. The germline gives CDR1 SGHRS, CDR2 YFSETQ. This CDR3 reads CASNLGSGSKNEQFF. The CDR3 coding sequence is TGCGCCAGCAACCTAGGTAGCGGGAGTAAAAATGAGCAGTTCTTC.

The CDR3 region is CATSTPNGGWGETQYF. The CDR3 nucleotides read TGTGCCACCAGCACCCCCAATGGAGGTTGGGGGGAGACCCAGTACTTC. V gene TRBV15 combines with J gene TRBJ2-5, with D tentatively TRBD1 or TRBD2 (5 bases each). The CDR3 has 16 amino acids. Trimming stripped 4 bases from V and 5 bases from J, with 20 bases between. The V gene's germline CDR1 is LNHNV and CDR2 YYDKDF (reference sequence).

CDR3 bases: TGTGCCAGCACACCCCGGTCCCTAGCGGGAATTCTCTCCTACAATGAGCAGTTCTTC. Its translation: CASTPRSLAGILSYNEQFF. V usage is TRBV3-1 (or the pseudogene TRBV3-2) and J usage is TRBJ2-1; 9 nucleotides align to TRBD2. Germline CDR1 LGHDT, CDR2 YNNKEL (reference sequence). The CDR3 runs 19 residues. The V gene end was trimmed by 7 bases and the J gene end by 0 bases; junction bases not matched to a gene: 16.

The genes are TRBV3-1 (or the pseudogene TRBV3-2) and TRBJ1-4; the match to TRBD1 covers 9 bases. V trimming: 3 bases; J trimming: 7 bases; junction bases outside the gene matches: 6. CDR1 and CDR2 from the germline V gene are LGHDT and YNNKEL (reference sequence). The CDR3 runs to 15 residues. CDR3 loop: CASSHGQGLSEKLFF. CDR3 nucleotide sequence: TGTGCCAGCAGCCATGGACAGGGGTTGAGTGAAAAACTGTTTTTT.

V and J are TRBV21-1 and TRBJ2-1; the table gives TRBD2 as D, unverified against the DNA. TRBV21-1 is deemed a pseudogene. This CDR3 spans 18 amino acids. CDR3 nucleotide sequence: TGTGCCAGCAGCAAAAGCGACCGAGCCCCTAGCTCCTACAATGAGCAGTTCTTC. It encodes CASSKSDRAPSSYNEQFF.

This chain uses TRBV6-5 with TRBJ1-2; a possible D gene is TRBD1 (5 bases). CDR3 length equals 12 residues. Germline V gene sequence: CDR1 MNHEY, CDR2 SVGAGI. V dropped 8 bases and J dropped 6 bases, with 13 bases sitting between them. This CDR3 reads CASAGSLDGYTF. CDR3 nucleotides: TGTGCCAGCGCAGGGTCGCTGGATGGCTACACCTTC.

The CDR3 DNA reads as TGTGCCAGCAGCCTCGGGGCCGCGGACGAGCAGTACTTC. This encodes CASSLGAADEQYF. The chain recombines TRBV7-3 with TRBJ2-7, with D tentatively TRBD1 or TRBD2 (5 bases each). Trimming cost V 5 bases and J 5 bases, with 13 bases left between them. CDR1 is SGHTA and CDR2 is FQGTGA in the germline V gene. There are 13 residues in the CDR3.

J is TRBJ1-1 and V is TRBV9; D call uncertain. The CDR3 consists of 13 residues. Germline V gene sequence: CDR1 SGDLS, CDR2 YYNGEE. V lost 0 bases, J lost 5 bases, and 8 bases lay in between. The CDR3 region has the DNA TGTGCCAGCAGCGTAGGGACGGGAACTGAAGCTTTCTTT. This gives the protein CASSVGTGTEAFF.